Below are 30 T cell receptor beta chains sequenced from a single sample in a study of blood T cell repertoires in COVID-19. The repertoire was sequenced with immunoSEQ multiplex PCR; TCRdb's copy has only in-frame clones and lacks some. This sample has approximately 89,000 clones, with roughly 74% found just once. The sample consisted of peripheral blood. These receptor sequences come from an older man with COVID-19, enrolled during active disease.

Written as DNA, the CDR3 is TGTGCCAGTAATAGCGGGCAAAGCTCCTACGAGCAGTACTTC. Translation gives CASNSGQSSYEQYF. The V call is TRBV2, the J call TRBJ2-7; TRBD2 matches 7 bases. V lost 9 bases and J lost 0; bases outside the gene matches: 8. The CDR3 runs 14 residues. Germline CDR1 reads SNHLY; CDR2 reads FYNNEI. Looking up the rest from reference TRBV2 and TRBJ2-7 gives the full variable domain: EPEVTQTPSHQVTQMGQEVILRCVPISNHLYFYWYRQILGQKVEFLVSFYNNEISEKSEIFDDQFSVERPDGSNFTLKIRSTKLEDSAMYFCASNSGQSSYEQYFGPGTRLTVT.

V is TRBV5-6 and J is TRBJ1-1, with D maybe TRBD1 (6 bases). The CDR3 extends over 14 amino acids. Per the germline V gene, CDR1 is SGHDT and CDR2 is YYEEEE. V gave up 3 bases and J gave up 1 base, with 10 bases separating them. The CDR3 sequence is CASSSVTGNTEAFF. The CDR3 region has the DNA TGTGCCAGCAGCTCAGTGACAGGGAACACTGAAGCTTTCTTT.

The V gene is TRBV3-1 (or the pseudogene TRBV3-2), the J gene TRBJ1-1; D remains unclear. V dropped 1 base and J dropped 5 bases, with 14 bases sitting between them. The CDR3 length is 15 residues. CDR1 LGHDT and CDR2 YNNKEL come from the germline V gene (reference sequence). CDR3 loop: CASSQGGGLVTEAFF. CDR3 sequence (DNA): TGTGCCAGCAGCCAAGGCGGAGGGCTGGTGACTGAAGCTTTCTTT.

Note on this clone: This sample includes further DNA sequences coding for the same CDR3. The chain has TRBV5-4 and TRBJ2-1; 10 nucleotides match TRBD2. This CDR3 spans 15 amino acids. Germline lookup yields CDR1 SGHNT and CDR2 YYREEE (reference sequence). V lost 1 base and J lost 4; bases outside the gene matches: 2. CDR3 residues: CASSLRLAGYNEQFF. The CDR3 nucleotides read TGTGCCAGCAGCTTGAGACTAGCGGGTTACAATGAGCAGTTCTTC.

This chain links TRBV9 with TRBJ1-3, with unresolved D. Per germline, CDR1 SGDLS and CDR2 YYNGEE. The length of the CDR3 is 14 residues. Deletions cut 7 bases from V and 0 bases from J, with 11 bases between. The CDR3 bases are TGTGCCAGCTCCTCGAGGTCCTCTGGAAACACCATATATTTT. As protein: CASSSRSSGNTIYF.

The chain links TRBV11-2 to TRBJ1-2; D unresolved. V was pared by 4 bases and J by 10 bases, with 16 bases between. This CDR3 comprises 13 residues. Germline values: CDR1 SGHAT, CDR2 FQNNGV. CDR3 in amino acids: CASSSEGRSSYTF. The CDR3 DNA is TGTGCCAGCAGCTCCGAGGGTAGGAGCTCCTACACCTTC.

V is TRBV11-2 and J is TRBJ2-4; 9 nucleotides match TRBD1. Trimming removed 1 base from V and 8 bases from J; junction bases left unmatched: 9. The CDR3 consists of 16 residues. CDR1 is SGHAT, CDR2 FQNNGV, per germline. The CDR3 sequence: CASSLAPGTGIYIQYF. CDR3 DNA: TGTGCCAGCAGCTTAGCCCCCGGGACAGGGATTTACATTCAGTACTTC.

The rearrangement uses TRBV12-3 or TRBV12-4 and TRBJ1-1, with 8 bases lining up with TRBD1. With 5 bases clipped from V and 10 bases from J, the junction kept 6 bases outside the gene matches. The CDR3 is 12 amino acids. CDR3 protein: CASSRHQGAAFF. CDR3 DNA: TGTGCCAGCAGTCGTCATCAGGGGGCAGCTTTCTTT.

The V gene is TRBV28, the J gene TRBJ1-2; D is uncertain. This CDR3 is built from 14 residues. Germline V gene data show CDR1 as MDHEN and CDR2 as SYDVKM. Trimming cost V 5 bases and J 2 bases, with 12 bases left between them. The CDR3 reads CASSLTGKNYGYTF. In DNA, the CDR3 is TGTGCCAGCAGTCTTACCGGGAAAAACTATGGCTACACCTTC.

J is TRBJ1-2 and V is TRBV27, with 7 bases lining up with TRBD1. The V and J ends lost 0 bases and 8 bases, in that order; junction bases with no gene match: 12. In germline, CDR1 is MNHEY, CDR2 SMNVEV (reference sequence). This CDR3 comprises 16 residues. The CDR3 nucleotides read TGTGCCAGCAGTTTATCGTGGCGGCAGGGGGTAGAAGGCTACACCTTC. Its protein product is CASSLSWRQGVEGYTF.

The V gene is TRBV7-6, the J gene TRBJ2-7; 7 nucleotides line up with TRBD1. With 5 bases clipped from V and 0 bases from J, the junction kept 7 bases outside the gene matches. The CDR3 covers 15 residues. Germline CDR1 SGHVS, CDR2 FNYEAQ. In nucleotides, the CDR3 is TGTGCCAGCAGCGCGACAGGGCGCCTCTCCTACGAGCAGTACTTC. Protein product: CASSATGRLSYEQYF.

This sequence joins TRBV20-1 and TRBJ1-2, with D hard to call. The CDR3 spans 11 residues. The germline CDR1 and CDR2 sequences are DFQATT and SNEGSKA (reference sequence). V gave up 6 bases and J gave up 2 bases, with 7 bases separating them. DNA of the CDR3: TGCAGTGCGCAGTACAACTATGGCTACACCTTC. Translated, it gives CSAQYNYGYTF.

This clone is a singleton in its sample. V is TRBV6-2 or TRBV6-3 and J is TRBJ2-7; D remains unclear. Germline V gene sequence: CDR1 MNHEY, CDR2 SVGEGT. The CDR3 spans 13 residues. V lost 3 bases and J 3 bases, leaving 9 bases between the germline ends. CDR3 loop: CASSYDKDYEQYF. DNA for the CDR3: TGTGCCAGCAGTTATGACAAAGACTACGAGCAGTACTTC.

This clone is a singleton in its sample. The CDR3 region is CASSVQGPYNSPLHF. CDR3 in DNA: TGTGCCAGCAGTGTACAGGGTCCCTATAATTCACCCCTCCACTTT. The J gene is TRBJ1-6, the V gene TRBV27, with D possibly TRBD1 on 6 matching bases. Trimming cost V 5 bases and J 2 bases, with 10 bases left between them. Germline loops: CDR1 MNHEY, CDR2 SMNVEV (reference sequence). This CDR3 region has 15 residues.

This chain connects TRBV6-5 to TRBJ2-3; the D gene is possibly TRBD2 (5 bases). Germline assignment: CDR1 MNHEY and CDR2 SVGAGI. Trimming pared 6 bases from V and 1 base from J, leaving 14 bases between. The CDR3 has 15 residues. The CDR3 bases are TGTGCCAGCAGGTCCTTACGGGGTGGCACAGATACGCAGTATTTT. Residues: CASRSLRGGTDTQYF.

The V and J genes are TRBV5-6 and TRBJ1-6, with 7 bases identical to TRBD1. This CDR3 has 15 residues. J lost 8 bases, V lost 9 bases, and 14 bases had no gene match. Germline-derived CDR1 and CDR2 are SGHDT and YYEEEE. CDR3 amino acids: CATNRRLDRDSPLHF. Written as DNA, the CDR3 is TGTGCCACCAATCGGAGACTCGACAGGGATTCACCCCTCCACTTT.

This chain uses TRBV6-5 with TRBJ2-3; possible D gene TRBD2, 6 bases. Germline CDR1 is MNHEY and CDR2 is SVGAGI. This CDR3 has 13 amino acids. V gave up 6 bases and J gave up 1 base, with 8 bases separating them. The CDR3 nucleotides read TGTGCCAGCAGGCCGGGGGGCACAGATACGCAGTATTTT. Protein: CASRPGGTDTQYF.

This clone has a single count. The rearrangement joins TRBV7-2 to TRBJ2-7; 9 bases align to TRBD1. Germline trimming cut 5 bases from V and 4 bases from J; bases unmatched to any gene: 6. Looked up from germline, CDR1 is SGHTA and CDR2 is FQGNSA. The CDR3 extends over 14 amino acids. This chain's CDR3 is CASSIGQGRYEQYF. As DNA, the CDR3 is TGTGCCAGCAGCATTGGACAGGGGCGGTACGAGCAGTACTTC.

The chain couples TRBV19 to TRBJ1-2; 8 bases fit TRBD1. Germline CDR1 and CDR2: LNHDA and SQIVND (reference sequence). The CDR3 has 13 amino acids. The J segment lost 8 bases and the V segment lost 3 bases, leaving 5 bases of the junction unmatched. The CDR3 DNA follows: TGTGCCAGTAGTATCGGACAGGGTAACGGCTACACCTTC. Protein: CASSIGQGNGYTF.

CDR3: CASSFGGSFSNYGYTF. CDR3 nucleotides: TGTGCCAGCAGTTTCGGGGGGTCCTTTTCTAACTATGGCTACACCTTC. The chain couples TRBV27 to TRBJ1-2; TRBD1 is a possible D gene (5 bases). The germline V and J ends were trimmed by 3 bases and 0 bases, with 14 bases remaining between them. Germline V gene lookup returns CDR1 MNHEY and CDR2 SMNVEV (reference sequence). This CDR3 comprises 16 residues.

The J gene is TRBJ2-2, the V gene TRBV7-2, with D tentatively TRBD2 (6 bases). Germline V CDR1 and CDR2: SGHTA, FQGNSA. CDR3 length: 16 residues. With 4 bases removed from V and 3 bases from J, the gap between germline ends came to 15 bases. The CDR3 DNA follows: TGTGCCAGCAGCTCACTCCGGGACTCCCACACCGGGGAGCTGTTTTTT. Translation: CASSSLRDSHTGELFF.

The chain uses TRBV7-9 and TRBJ2-7, with TRBD2 matching 13 bases. J was trimmed by 1 base and V by 5 bases; bases with no gene match: 8. Germline loops: CDR1 SEHNR, CDR2 FQNEAQ (reference sequence). The CDR3 contains 17 residues. The DNA of the CDR3 is TGTGCCAGCAGCCTCAGCGGACTAGCGGGAGCTTCCTACGAGCAGTACTTC. This sequence encodes CASSLSGLAGASYEQYF.

The CDR3 loop reads CASSSGTSSYNEQFF. Here the CDR3 DNA reads TGTGCCAGCAGTTCCGGGACTAGCTCCTACAATGAGCAGTTCTTC. The rearrangement uses TRBV2 and TRBJ2-1; TRBD2 matches at 8 bases. CDR3 length: 15 residues. Per the germline V gene, CDR1 is SNHLY and CDR2 is FYNNEI. V shed 5 bases, J shed 0 bases, and the junction held 3 bases outside the gene matches.

The J gene is TRBJ2-1, the V gene TRBV4-3; 10 bases are shared with TRBD2. Germline assignment: CDR1 LGHNA and CDR2 YSLEER. J lost 9 bases, V lost 4 bases, and 3 bases had no gene match. The CDR3 has 13 amino acids. The CDR3 region is CASSPQREGEQFF. The CDR3 coding sequence is TGCGCCAGCAGCCCCCAGCGGGAGGGTGAGCAGTTCTTC.

There are a few counts of this clone. The rearrangement joins TRBV6-1 to TRBJ1-2; D may be TRBD1 (6 bases). Per the germline V gene, CDR1 is MNHNS and CDR2 is SASEGT. The CDR3 is 16 residues long. The ends were cut back, 2 bases at V and 7 bases at J, with 20 bases in the middle. CDR3: CASSEKGQGATPGYTF. The DNA of the CDR3 is TGTGCCAGCAGTGAAAAGGGACAAGGGGCGACGCCTGGCTACACCTTC.

This clone was detected only once. The rearrangement uses TRBV2 and TRBJ1-1; D perhaps matches TRBD1 (5 bases). V lost 8 bases to trimming and J lost 7 bases, with 17 bases between them. CDR1 and CDR2 (germline): SNHLY, FYNNEI. This CDR3 has 13 amino acids. The CDR3 coding sequence is TGTGCCAGCCAATCAGGGTTGGGGGGTGAAGCTTTCTTT. It codes for CASQSGLGGEAFF. Using reference TRBV2 and TRBJ1-1 for the parts outside the CDR3, the full variable domain is EPEVTQTPSHQVTQMGQEVILRCVPISNHLYFYWYRQILGQKVEFLVSFYNNEISEKSEIFDDQFSVERPDGSNFTLKIRSTKLEDSAMYFCASQSGLGGEAFFGQGTRLTVV.

This clone was picked up a small number of times. The chain has TRBV19 and TRBJ1-4; D might be TRBD1 (5 bases). The CDR3 totals 15 residues. Germline V CDR1 and CDR2: LNHDA, SQIVND (reference sequence). V shed 2 bases and J shed 8 bases, with 15 bases lying between them. DNA for the CDR3: TGTGCCAGTAGTATAATCAGGGCAACATCGGAAAAACTGTTTTTT. It codes for CASSIIRATSEKLFF.

There are many counts of this clone. J is TRBJ1-1 and V is TRBV5-1, with TRBD1 as a possible D gene (5 bases). V lost 2 bases, J lost 0 bases, and 8 bases lay in between. Germline CDR1 is SGHRS and CDR2 is YFSETQ. The CDR3 totals 14 residues. For the CDR3, the DNA is TGCGCCAGCAGCTTAGACAGTTTGAACACTGAAGCTTTCTTT. Protein product: CASSLDSLNTEAFF.

V is TRBV27 and J is TRBJ2-1; 8 bases align to TRBD2. J gave up 8 bases and V 4 bases, and 10 bases lay outside the gene matches. This CDR3 region has 15 residues. The germline V gene has CDR1 MNHEY and CDR2 SMNVEV (reference sequence). For the CDR3, the DNA is TGTGCCAGCAGTTCGCCAGGAGCGGGGGAGGATGAGCAGTTCTTC. Protein: CASSSPGAGEDEQFF.

The V gene is TRBV14, the J gene TRBJ1-4; no definite D call. V lost 0 bases, J lost 10 bases, and 9 bases lay in between. The CDR3 spans 13 residues. CDR1 is SGHDN and CDR2 is FVKESK in the germline V gene. The CDR3 bases are TGTGCCAGCAGCCAAGATCTCACAACAAAACTGTTTTTT. It translates to CASSQDLTTKLFF.